The present TCR beta chain was sequenced within a study of blood T cell repertoires in COVID-19. Study details: Sites across the United States, Italy and Spain contributed samples from acute and convalescent COVID-19.

TCRdb's table, derived via immunoSEQ multiplex PCR, lists solely in-frame clones and lacks some. Among approximately 240,000 clones listed, under 85% were seen once. This clone was found a few times. Germline assignment: CDR1 MGHRA and CDR2 YSYEKL. The length of the CDR3 is 18 residues. V was clipped by 2 bases and J by 0 bases; unmatched bases: 10. The sequencing input was peripheral blood. The source of this sequence is a woman aged 40 to 50 with active or convalescent COVID-19. The chain has TRBV4-1 and TRBJ1-3; 7 bases fit TRBD1. In nucleotides, the CDR3 is TGCGCCAGCAGCCAATCACAAACAGGGGCATACTCTGGAAACACCATATATTTT. Its protein product is CASSQSQTGAYSGNTIYF.